The 30 T cell receptor beta chains presented below share a single source sample, sequenced in a study of CD8 T cells in ankylosing spondylitis. Their recognized antigens are unknown. TCRdb itself ran the 5' RACE reads through MiXCR, one entry per CDR3 protein. The sample lists roughly 440,000 distinct CDR3 sequences, over 15% occurring once. Study findings and constraints: About 8 highly homologous variants made up a TCR beta motif that seemed to typify ankylosing spondylitis blood.

Sequenced: blood, either unsorted or a sorted T cell fraction (not recorded which). The receptors here all came from a male donor with ankylosing spondylitis.

This rearrangement joins TRBV3-1 to TRBJ2-7; 9 bases fit TRBD2. Looked up from germline, CDR1 is LGHDT and CDR2 is YNNKEL (reference sequence). V lost 4 bases to trimming and J lost 0 bases; unmatched junction nucleotides: 7. The CDR3 has 16 residues. DNA for the CDR3: TGTGCCAGCAGCCGAGGGACTAGCCGGACCTCCTACGAGCAGTACTTC. Translation gives CASSRGTSRTSYEQYF.

This clonotype has only a few counts. V gene TRBV20-1 combines with J gene TRBJ1-5, with D possibly TRBD1 on 5 matching bases. V lost 6 bases, J lost 0 bases, and 15 bases lay in between. Germline V gene lookup returns CDR1 DFQATT and CDR2 SNEGSKA (reference sequence). The CDR3 has 15 amino acids. CDR3 sequence: CSAPLGAYSNQPQHF. The CDR3 DNA reads TGCAGTGCCCCCCTTGGGGCTTATAGCAATCAGCCCCAGCATTTT.

This chain joins TRBV3-1 and TRBJ2-1, with D possibly being TRBD2 (5 bases). V was shortened by 4 bases and J by 9 bases, with 13 bases between the two germline ends. Germline CDR1 LGHDT, CDR2 YNNKEL (reference sequence). This CDR3 contains 13 residues. The CDR3 sequence: CASSRGSSGEQFF. The DNA of the CDR3 is TGTGCCAGCAGCCGAGGGAGCAGTGGTGAGCAGTTCTTC.

This chain uses TRBV24-1 with TRBJ2-7; TRBD1 or TRBD2 may be the D gene (5 bases each). Trimming shortened V by 0 bases and J by 3 bases, and 17 bases separated the two germline ends. CDR3 size: 17 residues. Germline loops: CDR1 KGHDR, CDR2 SFDVKD. The CDR3 region has the DNA TGTGCCACCAGTGATTTGTCGATGGGGACGGTTGGCTACGAGCAGTACTTC. Translated, it gives CATSDLSMGTVGYEQYF.

CDR3 in amino acids: CASSQTREQYF. DNA of the CDR3: TGTGCCAGCAGCCAGACCAGGGAGCAGTACTTC. This chain uses TRBV7-8 with TRBJ2-7, with D hard to call. Germline values: CDR1 SGHVS, CDR2 FQNEAQ. V dropped 5 bases and J dropped 7 bases, with 9 bases sitting between them. The CDR3 has 11 residues.

As for this clonotype: An end of the junction does not agree with germline; a read error may underlie this. The chain has TRBV7-7 and TRBJ2-2; D gene uncertain. Germline assignment: CDR1 SSHAT and CDR2 FNYEAQ (reference sequence). This CDR3 spans 14 amino acids. The CDR3 here is CASSLVVWTGELFF. CDR3 DNA sequence: TGTGCTAGCAGCTTAGTGGTGTGGACCGGGGAGCTGTTTTTT.

This clonotype was counted only a few times. The chain carries TRBV2 and TRBJ1-6, with 7 bases matching TRBD1. The CDR3 extends over 13 amino acids. Germline V gives CDR1 SNHLY, CDR2 FYNNEI. The V segment lost 7 bases and the J segment 7 bases; nucleotides outside the gene matches: 4. The CDR3 region is CASTRTGNSPLHF. CDR3 sequence (DNA): TGTGCCAGCACCCGGACAGGAAATTCACCCCTCCACTTT.

This clonotype came up a few times. The chain carries TRBV12-3 or TRBV12-4 and TRBJ1-2; a weak D match, TRBD1 (6 bases). The CDR3 has 15 residues. Trimming cost V 3 bases and J 0 bases, with 11 bases left between them. This CDR3 is CASSLWGQANYGYTF. The CDR3 DNA sequence: TGTGCCAGCAGTTTGTGGGGGCAAGCTAACTATGGCTACACCTTC.

The chain has TRBV7-6 and TRBJ1-6, with 9 nucleotides matching TRBD1. V dropped 5 bases and J dropped 3; count of bases not matched to a gene: 2. Germline V gives CDR1 SGHVS, CDR2 FNYEAQ. The CDR3 totals 15 residues. CDR3 DNA: TGTGCCAGCAGCAAGACAGGGGGCTATAATTCACCCCTCCACTTT. This codes for CASSKTGGYNSPLHF.

This chain joins TRBV6-1 and TRBJ2-1; 9 bases are shared with TRBD1. The length of the CDR3 is 16 residues. The V gene end was trimmed by 7 bases and the J gene end by 9 bases; junction bases not matched to a gene: 16. Germline-derived CDR1 and CDR2 are MNHNS and SASEGT. CDR3 bases: TGTGCCAGCACCGCAACAGGGGGCGCTGGTACCATTGAGCAGTTCTTC. Protein sequence: CASTATGGAGTIEQFF.

The chain has TRBV11-2 and TRBJ1-1, with D unresolved. This CDR3 contains 15 residues. CDR1 is SGHAT and CDR2 is FQNNGV in the germline V gene. The V gene lost 5 bases and the J gene lost 4 bases, with 17 bases spanning the gap. This CDR3 is CASSPRPEGGTEAFF. CDR3 DNA sequence: TGTGCCAGCAGCCCAAGACCGGAGGGCGGCACTGAAGCTTTCTTT.

V gene TRBV28 combines with J gene TRBJ1-2; 8 bases are a match to TRBD1. The V segment lost 5 bases and the J segment 5 bases; nucleotides outside the gene matches: 7. Germline V gene data show CDR1 as MDHEN and CDR2 as SYDVKM. The CDR3 is made up of 14 amino acids. In nucleotides, the CDR3 is TGTGCCAGCAGTCAGGGGGCGCTGGGGTATGGCTACACCTTC. The encoded protein is CASSQGALGYGYTF.

The chain uses TRBV30 and TRBJ2-5, with D unclear. Germline values: CDR1 GTSNPN, CDR2 SVGIG (reference sequence). The CDR3 contains 12 residues. V lost 2 bases and J lost 5, with 9 bases in between. This chain's CDR3 is CAWSRRRETQYF. The CDR3 DNA reads as TGTGCCTGGAGTCGTCGTAGGGAGACCCAGTACTTC.

This chain uses TRBV5-1 with TRBJ2-5; 8 bases agree with TRBD1. From germline, CDR1 is SGHRS and CDR2 YFSETQ. V lost 4 bases and J lost 2; bases outside the gene matches: 7. The CDR3 is 15 residues long. CDR3: CASSPRDRSQETQYF. CDR3 nucleotide sequence: TGCGCCAGCAGCCCTAGGGACAGGAGTCAAGAGACCCAGTACTTC.

The rearrangement uses TRBV6-2 or TRBV6-3 and TRBJ1-5; the D gene is possibly TRBD1 (5 bases). Trimming left V 7 bases short and J 6 bases short, with 16 bases between. This CDR3 has 14 residues. Germline V gene data show CDR1 as MNHEY and CDR2 as SVGEGT. The CDR3 sequence is CASTTRATGQPQHF. CDR3 DNA sequence: TGTGCCAGCACCACCAGGGCGACGGGTCAGCCCCAGCATTTT.

J is TRBJ1-3 and V is TRBV25-1; the D gene is possibly TRBD1 (5 bases). The CDR3 runs 14 residues. The V end was cut by 4 bases, the J end by 3 bases, with 10 bases between. Per the germline V gene, CDR1 is MGHDK and CDR2 is SYGVNS. CDR3 nucleotide sequence: TGTGCCAGCAGTGCCGGGGCGCGTGGAAACACCATATATTTT. Protein product: CASSAGARGNTIYF. Supplemented by reference TRBV25-1 and TRBJ1-3, the full variable domain reads EADIYQTPRYLVIGTGKKITLECSQTMGHDKMYWYQQDPGMELHLIHYSYGVNSTEKGDLSSESTVSRIRTEHFPLTLESARPSHTSQYLCASSAGARGNTIYFGEGSWLTVV.

The chain links TRBV19 to TRBJ2-3, with D perhaps matching TRBD1 (5 bases). Trimming took off 3 bases at V and 1 base at J, with 14 bases between the two ends. The CDR3 loop spans 16 amino acids. Per the germline V gene, CDR1 is LNHDA and CDR2 is SQIVND (reference sequence). The CDR3 reads CASSMSDTVGTDTQYF. The DNA of the CDR3 is TGTGCCAGTAGTATGTCGGACACCGTGGGCACAGATACGCAGTATTTT.

The chain carries TRBV3-1 and TRBJ1-6; D might be TRBD1 (5 bases). This CDR3 contains 14 residues. Trimming pared 4 bases from V and 6 bases from J, leaving 10 bases between. Germline-derived CDR1 and CDR2 are LGHDT and YNNKEL (reference sequence). The CDR3: CASSPNRPNSPLHF. The CDR3 nucleotides are TGTGCCAGCAGCCCCAACAGGCCTAATTCACCCCTCCACTTT.

This clonotype came up a few times. This chain uses TRBV5-1 with TRBJ2-2; D ambiguous. Trimming removed 0 bases at V and 3 bases at J, with 6 bases between. The CDR3 is 14 amino acids. Germline V gene lookup returns CDR1 SGHRS and CDR2 YFSETQ. CDR3 DNA sequence: TGCGCCAGCAGCTTGGAACGCCACACCGGGGAGCTGTTTTTT. Its protein is CASSLERHTGELFF.

The chain uses TRBV2 and TRBJ2-3, with a weak D call TRBD1 (5 bases). V dropped 5 bases and J dropped 4 bases, with 7 bases sitting between them. The CDR3 consists of 12 residues. Germline CDR1 is SNHLY and CDR2 is FYNNEI. The CDR3 DNA reads as TGTGCCAGCAGTAGGGGATCAGATACGCAGTATTTT. Encoded protein: CASSRGSDTQYF.

The V gene is TRBV6-1, the J gene TRBJ2-1; D is possibly TRBD1 (5 bases). CDR3 size: 15 residues. Germline loops: CDR1 MNHNS, CDR2 SASEGT. V lost 6 bases to trimming and J lost 0 bases, with 12 bases between them. Written as DNA, the CDR3 is TGTGCCAGCAGACCCAGGGTGAGCTCCTACAATGAGCAGTTCTTC. Translated, it gives CASRPRVSSYNEQFF.

This clonotype was picked up one time. The chain is built from TRBV12-3 or TRBV12-4 and TRBJ2-5; unclear D gene. Trimming cost V 5 bases and J 5 bases, with 6 bases left between them. This CDR3 contains 11 residues. CDR3: CASSMDETQYF. The CDR3 DNA is TGTGCCAGCAGTATGGATGAGACCCAGTACTTC.

This clonotype was seen repeatedly, ten times or more. The chain recombines TRBV10-3 with TRBJ2-1; TRBD2 aligns across 7 bases. This CDR3 spans 14 amino acids. With 6 bases clipped from V and 3 bases from J, the junction kept 5 bases outside the gene matches. CDR1 and CDR2 from the germline V gene are ENHRY and SYGVKD. This CDR3 is CAISPERDYNEQFF. The CDR3 DNA reads TGTGCCATCAGCCCCGAGCGGGACTACAATGAGCAGTTCTTC.

This chain links TRBV5-1 with TRBJ1-1; no clear D gene. Germline CDR1 and CDR2: SGHRS and YFSETQ. V shed 4 bases and J shed 0 bases, with 10 bases lying between them. The CDR3 extends over 14 amino acids. DNA of the CDR3: TGCGCCAGCAGCCCACGGTTCATGAACACTGAAGCTTTCTTT. Its protein product is CASSPRFMNTEAFF.

The rearrangement joins TRBV4-1 to TRBJ1-6; TRBD1 matches 8 bases. The CDR3 is 16 amino acids. The germline V gene has CDR1 MGHRA and CDR2 YSYEKL. V gave up 1 base and J gave up 7 bases; unmatched junction bases: 6. CDR3 sequence: CASSQGQGIDNSPLHF. The DNA of the CDR3 is TGCGCCAGCAGCCAAGGACAGGGGATCGACAATTCACCCCTCCACTTT.

Details on this clonotype: At one of its ends the junction is not consistent with the germline gene, which may arise from a read error. This chain connects TRBV7-3 to TRBJ2-1; TRBD2 aligns across 8 bases. Per germline, CDR1 SGHTA and CDR2 FQGTGA. The CDR3 sequence is 16 residues long. As DNA, the CDR3 is TGTGCCAGCAGCATAACGGGGGGGTCGAGAGGGGTCGAGCAGTTCTTC. Translated, it gives CASSITGGSRGVEQFF.

This clonotype appeared a few times. The V call is TRBV7-3, the J call TRBJ2-1, with 12 bases fitting TRBD2. The J segment lost 8 bases and the V segment lost 8 bases, leaving 7 bases of the junction unmatched. The CDR3 length is 14 residues. Germline V CDR1 and CDR2: SGHTA, FQGTGA. The CDR3 reads CASGTSGQIDEQFF. As DNA, the CDR3 is TGTGCCAGCGGGACTAGCGGGCAGATCGATGAGCAGTTCTTC.

V usage is TRBV3-1 and J usage is TRBJ2-2, with D uncertain. The CDR3 sequence is 16 residues long. Germline CDR1 is LGHDT and CDR2 is YNNKEL (reference sequence). The V gene lost 1 base and the J gene lost 2 bases, with 11 bases spanning the gap. For the CDR3, the DNA is TGTGCCAGCAGCCAAGTGCCGCAGATAAACACCGGGGAGCTGTTTTTT. Translated, it gives CASSQVPQINTGELFF.

The chain combines TRBV5-1 with TRBJ2-1; a possible D gene is TRBD2 (6 bases). The CDR3 extends over 15 amino acids. V was clipped by 3 bases and J by 8 bases, with 18 bases between them. CDR1 and CDR2 from the germline V gene are SGHRS and YFSETQ. The CDR3 DNA follows: TGCGCCAGCAGCTGGGGGGACGTTGGGCGCGATGAGCAGTTCTTC. Protein sequence: CASSWGDVGRDEQFF.

This clonotype was observed a handful of times. This chain uses TRBV5-1 with TRBJ2-7, with 10 bases fitting TRBD2. Germline V CDR1 and CDR2: SGHRS, YFSETQ. V dropped 4 bases and J dropped 2; count of bases not matched to a gene: 6. This CDR3 comprises 15 residues. CDR3 nucleotide sequence: TGCGCCAGCAGCCCCTCTAGCGGGAGTGCCTACGAGCAGTACTTC. This codes for CASSPSSGSAYEQYF.